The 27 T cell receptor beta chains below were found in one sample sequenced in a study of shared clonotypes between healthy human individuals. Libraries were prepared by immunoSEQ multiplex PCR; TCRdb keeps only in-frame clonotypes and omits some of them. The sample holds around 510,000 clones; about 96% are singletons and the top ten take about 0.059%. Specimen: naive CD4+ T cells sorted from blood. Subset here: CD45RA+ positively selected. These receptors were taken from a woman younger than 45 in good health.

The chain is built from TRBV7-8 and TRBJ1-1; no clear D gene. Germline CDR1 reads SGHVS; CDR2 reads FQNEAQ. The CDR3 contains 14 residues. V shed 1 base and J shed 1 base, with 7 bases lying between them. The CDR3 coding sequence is TGTGCCAGCAGCTTAGAGCTCGCGAACACTGAAGCTTTCTTT. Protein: CASSLELANTEAFF. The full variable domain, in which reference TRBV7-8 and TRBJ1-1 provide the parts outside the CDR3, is GAGVSQSPRYKVAKRGQDVALRCDPISGHVSLFWYQQALGQGPEFLTYFQNEAQLDKSGLPSDRFFAERPEGSVSTLKIQRTQQEDSAVYLCASSLELANTEAFFGQGTRLTVV.

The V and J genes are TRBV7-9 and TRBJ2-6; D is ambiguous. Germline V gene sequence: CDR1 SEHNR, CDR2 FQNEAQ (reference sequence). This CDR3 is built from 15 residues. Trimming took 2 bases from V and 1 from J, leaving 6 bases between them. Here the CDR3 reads CASSLIASGANVLTF. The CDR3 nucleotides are TGTGCCAGCAGCTTAATAGCATCTGGGGCCAACGTCCTGACTTTC.

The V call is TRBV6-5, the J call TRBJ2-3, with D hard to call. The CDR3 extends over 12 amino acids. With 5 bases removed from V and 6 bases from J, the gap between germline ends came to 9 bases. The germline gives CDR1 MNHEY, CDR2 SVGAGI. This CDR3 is CASSASPDTQYF. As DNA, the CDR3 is TGTGCCAGCAGTGCGAGCCCGGATACGCAGTATTTT.

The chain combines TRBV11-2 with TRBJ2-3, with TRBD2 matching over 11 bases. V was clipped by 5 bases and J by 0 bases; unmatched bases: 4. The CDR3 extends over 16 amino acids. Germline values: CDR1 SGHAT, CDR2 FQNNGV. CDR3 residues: CASSQRTSGSTDTQYF. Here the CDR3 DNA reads TGTGCCAGCAGCCAACGGACTAGCGGGAGCACAGATACGCAGTATTTT. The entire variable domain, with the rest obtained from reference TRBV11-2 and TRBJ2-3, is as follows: EAGVAQSPRYKIIEKRQSVAFWCNPISGHATLYWYQQILGQGPKLLIQFQNNGVVDDSQLPKDRFSAERLKGVDSTLKIQPAKLEDSAVYLCASSQRTSGSTDTQYFGPGTRLTVL.

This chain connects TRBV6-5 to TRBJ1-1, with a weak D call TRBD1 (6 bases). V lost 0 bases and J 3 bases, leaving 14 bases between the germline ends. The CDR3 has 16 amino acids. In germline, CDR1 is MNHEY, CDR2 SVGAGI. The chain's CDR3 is CASSYSNGGLYTEAFF. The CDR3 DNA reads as TGTGCCAGCAGTTACTCGAACGGGGGGCTGTACACTGAAGCTTTCTTT.

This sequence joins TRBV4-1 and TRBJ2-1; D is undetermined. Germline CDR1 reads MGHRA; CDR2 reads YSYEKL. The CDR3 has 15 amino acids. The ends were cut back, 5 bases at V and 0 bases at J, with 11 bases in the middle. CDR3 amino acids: CASSSPASSYNEQFF. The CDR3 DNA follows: TGCGCCAGCAGCTCACCAGCGAGCTCCTACAATGAGCAGTTCTTC.

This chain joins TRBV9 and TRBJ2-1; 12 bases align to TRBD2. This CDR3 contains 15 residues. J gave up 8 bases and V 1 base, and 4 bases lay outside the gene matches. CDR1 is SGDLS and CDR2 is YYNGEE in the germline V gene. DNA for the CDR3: TGTGCCAGCAGCGTATCGACTAGCGGGAGAGATGAGCAGTTCTTC. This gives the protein CASSVSTSGRDEQFF. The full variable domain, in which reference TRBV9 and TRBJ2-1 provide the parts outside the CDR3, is DSGVTQTPKHLITATGQRVTLRCSPRSGDLSVYWYQQSLDQGLQFLIQYYNGEERAKGNILERFSAQQFPDLHSELNLSSLELGDSALYFCASSVSTSGRDEQFFGPGTRLTVL.

The CDR3 sequence is CASSRDYRNTDTQYF. DNA of the CDR3: TGTGCCAGCAGTCGGGACTATAGAAACACAGATACGCAGTATTTT. J is TRBJ2-3 and V is TRBV6-1; 7 bases are a match to TRBD2. The J segment lost 2 bases and the V segment lost 5 bases, leaving 7 bases of the junction unmatched. This CDR3 region has 15 residues. CDR1 MNHNS and CDR2 SASEGT come from the germline V gene.

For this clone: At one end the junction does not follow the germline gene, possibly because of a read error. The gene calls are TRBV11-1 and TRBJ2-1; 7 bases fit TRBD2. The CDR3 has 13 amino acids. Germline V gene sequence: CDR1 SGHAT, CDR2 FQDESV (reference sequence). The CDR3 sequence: CASSLAAADEQFF. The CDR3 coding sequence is TGTGCCAGCAGCCTAGCGGCAGCGGATGAGCAGTTCTTC.

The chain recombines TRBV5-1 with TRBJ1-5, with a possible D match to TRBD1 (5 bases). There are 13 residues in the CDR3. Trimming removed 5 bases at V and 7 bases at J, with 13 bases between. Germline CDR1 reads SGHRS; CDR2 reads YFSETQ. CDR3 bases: TGCGCCAGCAGGGAACAGGAAGAGCAGCCCCAGCATTTT. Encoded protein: CASREQEEQPQHF.

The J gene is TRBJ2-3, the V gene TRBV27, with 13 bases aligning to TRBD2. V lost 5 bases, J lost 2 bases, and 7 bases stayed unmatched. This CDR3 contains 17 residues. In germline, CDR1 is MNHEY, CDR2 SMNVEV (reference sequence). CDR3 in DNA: TGTGCCAGCAGTCGAGGGACTAGCGGGGTTCCCACAGATACGCAGTATTTT. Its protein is CASSRGTSGVPTDTQYF.

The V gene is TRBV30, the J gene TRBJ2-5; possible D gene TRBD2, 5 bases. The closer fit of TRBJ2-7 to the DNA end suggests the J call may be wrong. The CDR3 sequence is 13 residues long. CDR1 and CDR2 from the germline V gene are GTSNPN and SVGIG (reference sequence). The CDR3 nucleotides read TGTGCCTACCTCCGGAAGGGAGCCTACGAGCAGTACTTC. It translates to CAYLRKGAYEQYF.

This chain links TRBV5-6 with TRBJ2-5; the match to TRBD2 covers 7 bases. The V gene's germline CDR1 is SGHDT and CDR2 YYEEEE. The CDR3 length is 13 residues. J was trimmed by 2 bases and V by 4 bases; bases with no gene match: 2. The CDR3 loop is CASSPGLQETQYF. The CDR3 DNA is TGTGCCAGCAGCCCGGGACTACAAGAGACCCAGTACTTC.

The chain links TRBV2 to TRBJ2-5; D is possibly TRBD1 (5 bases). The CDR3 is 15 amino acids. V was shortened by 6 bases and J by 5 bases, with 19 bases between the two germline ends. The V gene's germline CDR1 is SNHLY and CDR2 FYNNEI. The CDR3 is CASRGPLGSGETQYF. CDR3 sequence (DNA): TGTGCCAGCAGGGGGCCACTGGGGTCGGGCGAGACCCAGTACTTC.

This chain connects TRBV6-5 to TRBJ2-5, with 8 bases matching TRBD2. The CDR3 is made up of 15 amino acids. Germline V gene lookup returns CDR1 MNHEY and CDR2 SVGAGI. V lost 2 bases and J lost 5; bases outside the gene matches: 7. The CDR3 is CASSYGLAGWETQYF. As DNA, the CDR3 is TGTGCCAGCAGTTACGGACTAGCCGGTTGGGAGACCCAGTACTTC.

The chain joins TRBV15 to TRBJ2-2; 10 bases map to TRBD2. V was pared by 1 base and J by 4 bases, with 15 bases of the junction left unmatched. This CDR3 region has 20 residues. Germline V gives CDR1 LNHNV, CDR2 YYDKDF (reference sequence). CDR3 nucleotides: TGTGCCACCAGCAGAGCCGGACTAGCGGCAGGCGGTTGGACCACCGGGGAGCTGTTTTTT. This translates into CATSRAGLAAGGWTTGELFF.

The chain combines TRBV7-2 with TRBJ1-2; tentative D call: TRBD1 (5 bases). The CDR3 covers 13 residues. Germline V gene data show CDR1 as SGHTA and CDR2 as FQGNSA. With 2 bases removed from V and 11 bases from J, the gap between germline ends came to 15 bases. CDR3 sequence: CASSLSWQGQYTF. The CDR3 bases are TGTGCCAGCAGCTTAAGCTGGCAGGGCCAGTACACCTTC.

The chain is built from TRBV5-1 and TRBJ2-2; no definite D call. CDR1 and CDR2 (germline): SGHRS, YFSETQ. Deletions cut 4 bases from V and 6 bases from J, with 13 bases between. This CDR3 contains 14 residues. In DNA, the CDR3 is TGCGCCAGCAGCGCCGGCCTTGGAGCCGGGGAGCTGTTTTTT. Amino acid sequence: CASSAGLGAGELFF.

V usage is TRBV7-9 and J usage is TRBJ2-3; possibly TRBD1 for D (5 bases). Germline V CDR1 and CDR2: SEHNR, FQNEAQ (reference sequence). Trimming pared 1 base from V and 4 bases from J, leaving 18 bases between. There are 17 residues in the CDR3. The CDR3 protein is CASSLVRVGRAADTQYF. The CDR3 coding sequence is TGTGCCAGCAGCTTAGTTAGGGTCGGCAGGGCGGCAGATACGCAGTATTTT. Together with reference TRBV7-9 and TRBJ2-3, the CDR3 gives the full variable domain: DTGVSQNPRHKITKRGQNVTFRCDPISEHNRLYWYRQTLGQGPEFLTYFQNEAQLEKSRLLSDRFSAERPKGSFSTLEIQRTEQGDSAMYLCASSLVRVGRAADTQYFGPGTRLTVL.

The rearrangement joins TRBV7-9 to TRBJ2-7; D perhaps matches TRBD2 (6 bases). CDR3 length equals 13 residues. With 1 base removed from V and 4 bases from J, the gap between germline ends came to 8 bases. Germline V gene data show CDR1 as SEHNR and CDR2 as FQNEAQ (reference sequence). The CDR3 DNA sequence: TGTGCCAGCAGCTTAGGCGGGAAATACGAGCAGTACTTC. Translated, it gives CASSLGGKYEQYF.

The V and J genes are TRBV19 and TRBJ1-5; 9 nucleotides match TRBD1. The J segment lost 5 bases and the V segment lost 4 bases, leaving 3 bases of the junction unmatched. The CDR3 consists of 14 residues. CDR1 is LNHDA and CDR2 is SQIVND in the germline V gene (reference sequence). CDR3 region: CASSTTGGHQPQHF. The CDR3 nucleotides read TGTGCCAGTAGTACAACAGGGGGCCATCAGCCCCAGCATTTT.

The CDR3 reads CASSQLNEKLFF. In nucleotides, the CDR3 is TGTGCCAGCTCTCAACTTAATGAAAAACTGTTTTTT. V usage is TRBV18 and J usage is TRBJ1-4; no firm D call. The CDR3 loop spans 12 amino acids. V lost 6 bases, J lost 4 bases, and 6 bases lay in between. Germline CDR1 reads KGHSH; CDR2 reads LQKENI. Using reference TRBV18 and TRBJ1-4 for the parts outside the CDR3, the full variable domain is NAGVMQNPRHLVRRRGQEARLRCSPMKGHSHVYWYRQLPEEGLKFMVYLQKENIIDESGMPKERFSAEFPKEGPSILRIQQVVRGDSAAYFCASSQLNEKLFFGSGTQLSVL.

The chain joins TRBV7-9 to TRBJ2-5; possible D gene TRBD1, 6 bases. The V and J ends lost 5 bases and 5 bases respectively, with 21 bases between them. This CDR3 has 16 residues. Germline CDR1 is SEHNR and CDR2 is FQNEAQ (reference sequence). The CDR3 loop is CASSGSGTLHRETQYF. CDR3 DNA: TGTGCCAGCAGCGGATCCGGGACACTCCATAGGGAGACCCAGTACTTC. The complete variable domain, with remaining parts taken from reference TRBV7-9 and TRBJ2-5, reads DTGVSQNPRHKITKRGQNVTFRCDPISEHNRLYWYRQTLGQGPEFLTYFQNEAQLEKSRLLSDRFSAERPKGSFSTLEIQRTEQGDSAMYLCASSGSGTLHRETQYFGPGTRLLVL.

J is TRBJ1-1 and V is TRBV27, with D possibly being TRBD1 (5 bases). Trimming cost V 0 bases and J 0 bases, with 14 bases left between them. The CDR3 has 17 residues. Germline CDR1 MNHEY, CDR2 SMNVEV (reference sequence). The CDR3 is CASSLSPRAGLNTEAFF. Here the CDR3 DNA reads TGTGCCAGCAGTTTATCCCCCAGGGCTGGATTGAACACTGAAGCTTTCTTT.

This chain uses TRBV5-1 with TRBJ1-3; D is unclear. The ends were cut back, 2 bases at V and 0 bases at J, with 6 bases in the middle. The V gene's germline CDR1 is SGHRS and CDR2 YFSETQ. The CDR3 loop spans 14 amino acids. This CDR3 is CASSLLSSGNTIYF. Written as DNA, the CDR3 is TGCGCCAGCAGCTTATTGAGCTCTGGAAACACCATATATTTT.

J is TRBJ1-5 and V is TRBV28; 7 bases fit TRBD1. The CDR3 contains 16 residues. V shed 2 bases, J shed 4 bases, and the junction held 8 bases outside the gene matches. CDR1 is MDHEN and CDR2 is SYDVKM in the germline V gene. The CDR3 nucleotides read TGTGCCAGCAGTTTAACAGGGGAAGGAAGAAATCAGCCCCAGCATTTT. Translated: CASSLTGEGRNQPQHF.

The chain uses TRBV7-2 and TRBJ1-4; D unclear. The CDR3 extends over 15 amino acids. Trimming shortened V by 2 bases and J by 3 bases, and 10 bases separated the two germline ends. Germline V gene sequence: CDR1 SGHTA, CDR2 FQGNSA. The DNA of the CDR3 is TGTGCCAGCAGCTTACAGCCTTCCTCTAATGAAAAACTGTTTTTT. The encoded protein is CASSLQPSSNEKLFF.